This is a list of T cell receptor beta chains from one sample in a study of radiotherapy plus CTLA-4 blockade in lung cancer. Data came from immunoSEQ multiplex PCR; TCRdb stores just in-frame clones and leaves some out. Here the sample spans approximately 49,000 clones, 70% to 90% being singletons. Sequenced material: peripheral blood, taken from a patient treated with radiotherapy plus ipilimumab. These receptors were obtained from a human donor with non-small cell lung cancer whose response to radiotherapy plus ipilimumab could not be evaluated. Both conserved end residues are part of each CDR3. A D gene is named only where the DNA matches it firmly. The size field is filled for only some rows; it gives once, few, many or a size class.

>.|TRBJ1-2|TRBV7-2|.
CASSRGANYGYTF
TGTGCCAGCAGCCGCGGGGCTAACTATGGCTACACCTTC
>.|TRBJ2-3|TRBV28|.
CASSRGGSFDTQYF
TGTGCCAGCAGCCGTGGTGGCAGTTTCGATACGCAGTATTTT
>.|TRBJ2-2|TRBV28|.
CASSSLEGTGELFF
TGTGCCAGCAGTTCCCTGGAGGGGACTGGGGAGCTGTTTTTT
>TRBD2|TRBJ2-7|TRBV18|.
CASSPPASGSYEQYF
TGTGCCAGCTCACCACCGGCTAGCGGGAGCTACGAGCAGTACTTC
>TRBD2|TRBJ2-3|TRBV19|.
CASKSLGASGRTDTQYF
TGTGCCAGTAAGTCGTTAGGGGCTAGCGGACGCACAGATACGCAGTATTTT
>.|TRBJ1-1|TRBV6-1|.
CASRERGTEAFF
TGTGCCAGCAGGGAAAGGGGAACTGAAGCTTTCTTT
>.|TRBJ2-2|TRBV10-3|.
CAIRRDSGGGELFF
TGTGCCATCAGGCGGGACAGTGGTGGCGGGGAGCTGTTTTTT
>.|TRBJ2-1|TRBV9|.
CASSTRGSGPPIHEQFF
TGTGCCAGCAGCACCCGTGGGTCAGGGCCCCCAATCCATGAGCAGTTCTTC
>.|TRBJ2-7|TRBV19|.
CASSMAQGGTYEQYF
TGTGCCAGTAGTATGGCACAGGGAGGGACCTACGAGCAGTACTTC
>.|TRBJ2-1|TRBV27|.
CASSLARSYNEQFF
TGTGCCAGCAGTTTGGCGAGGTCCTACAATGAGCAGTTCTTC
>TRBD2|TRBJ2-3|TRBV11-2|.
CASSLIAGVGLDTQYF
TGTGCCAGCAGCTTGATAGCGGGAGTCGGGCTCGATACGCAGTATTTT
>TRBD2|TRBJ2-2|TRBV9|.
CASRAGGANTGELFF
TGTGCCAGCAGAGCGGGAGGGGCGAACACCGGGGAGCTGTTTTTT
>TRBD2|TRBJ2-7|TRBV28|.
CASSWGSGFRREQYF
TGTGCCAGCAGTTGGGGTAGCGGGTTCCGCCGAGAGCAGTACTTC
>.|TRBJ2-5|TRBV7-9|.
CASSLYSQETQYF
TGTGCCAGCAGCTTATATTCCCAAGAGACCCAGTACTTC
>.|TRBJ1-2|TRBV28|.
CASSLYTRYTF
TGTGCCAGCAGTTTATACACGCGCTACACCTTC
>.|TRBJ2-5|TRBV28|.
CASSYRVQETQYF
TGTGCCAGCAGTTACAGGGTCCAAGAGACCCAGTACTTC
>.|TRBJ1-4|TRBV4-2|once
CASSQDAVDEKLFF
TGTGCCAGCAGCCAAGATGCAGTCGATGAAAAACTGTTTTTT
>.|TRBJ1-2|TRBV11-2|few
CASSPTSQPGGYTF
TGTGCCAGCAGCCCTACTTCTCAGCCGGGTGGCTACACCTTC
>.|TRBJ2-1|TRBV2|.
CASSVLVAINEQFF
TGTGCCAGCAGTGTTTTGGTGGCAATAAATGAGCAGTTCTTC
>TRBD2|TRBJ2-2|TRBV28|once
CASTLGGLARRNGELFF
TGTGCCAGCACCCTGGGGGGACTAGCCCGTCGGAACGGGGAGCTGTTTTTT
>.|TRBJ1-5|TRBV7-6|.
CASSLVPGIGQPQHF
TGTGCCAGCAGCTTAGTGCCAGGGATTGGGCAGCCCCAGCATTTT
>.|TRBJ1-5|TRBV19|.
CASSIRQANQPQHF
TGTGCCAGTAGTATACGACAGGCCAATCAGCCCCAGCATTTT
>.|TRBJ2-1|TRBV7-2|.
CASTLGLLAPYNEQFF
TGTGCCAGCACATTAGGACTGCTAGCTCCGTACAATGAGCAGTTCTTC
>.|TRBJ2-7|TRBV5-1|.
CASSPWTASYEQYF
TGCGCCAGCAGCCCCTGGACAGCGTCCTACGAGCAGTACTTC
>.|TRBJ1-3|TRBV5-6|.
CASSFRGFDTIYF
TGTGCCAGCAGCTTTCGCGGGTTCGATACCATATATTTT
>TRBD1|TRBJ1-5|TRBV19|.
CASSTGGGGQPQHF
TGTGCCAGTAGCACAGGGGGAGGAGGACAGCCCCAGCATTTT
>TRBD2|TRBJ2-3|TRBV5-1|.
CASSLRTSGDSTDTQYF
TGCGCCAGCAGCTTAAGGACTAGCGGGGACTCCACAGATACGCAGTATTTT
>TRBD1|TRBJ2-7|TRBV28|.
CASAGTGSWEQYF
TGTGCCAGCGCCGGGACAGGGTCGTGGGAGCAGTACTTC
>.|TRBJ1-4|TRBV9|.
CASSSGFSNEKLFF
TGTGCCAGCAGCTCCGGGTTTTCTAATGAAAAACTGTTTTTT
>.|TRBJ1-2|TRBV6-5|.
CASSRPWGDYGYTF
TGTGCCAGCAGTAGGCCCTGGGGGGACTATGGCTACACCTTC
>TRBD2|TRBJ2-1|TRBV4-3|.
CASSQGRLADNEQFF
TGCGCCAGCAGCCAAGGGAGGCTAGCGGACAATGAGCAGTTCTTC
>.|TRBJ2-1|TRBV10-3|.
CAISEGAIHEQFF
TGTGCCATCAGTGAGGGAGCGATACATGAGCAGTTCTTC
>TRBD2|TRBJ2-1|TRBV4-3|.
CASSQDPSTSGSSYNEQFF
TGCGCCAGCAGCCAAGATCCCAGCACTAGCGGGAGCTCCTACAATGAGCAGTTCTTC
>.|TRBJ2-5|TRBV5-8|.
CASRLTRVNEQYF
TGTGCCAGCAGGTTGACACGGGTGAATGAGCAGTACTTC
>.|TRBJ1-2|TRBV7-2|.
CASSLRGVNYGYTF
TGTGCCAGCAGCTTACGCGGTGTTAACTATGGCTACACCTTC
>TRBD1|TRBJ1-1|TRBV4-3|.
CASSHTGGGTEAFF
TGCGCCAGCAGCCACACAGGGGGAGGCACTGAAGCTTTCTTT
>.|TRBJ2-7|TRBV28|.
CASSTRGGILYEQYF
TGTGCCAGCAGTACACGGGGCGGGATCCTCTACGAGCAGTACTTC
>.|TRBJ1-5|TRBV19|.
CASSIRGDSNQPQHF
TGTGCCAGTAGTATAAGGGGCGATAGCAATCAGCCCCAGCATTTT
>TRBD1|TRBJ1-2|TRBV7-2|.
CASSSPLKQGPRGDYGYTF
TGTGCCAGCAGCTCCCCTCTTAAACAGGGGCCCCGTGGGGACTATGGCTACACCTTC
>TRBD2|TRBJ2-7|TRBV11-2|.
CASSLDRGGEEYF
TGTGCCAGCAGCTTAGATCGGGGGGGCGAGGAGTACTTC
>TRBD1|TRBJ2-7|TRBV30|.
CAWSARGPYEQYF
TGTGCCTGGAGCGCCAGGGGGCCTTACGAGCAGTACTTC
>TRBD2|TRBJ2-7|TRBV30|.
CAWSAGTSGRSSYEQYF
TGTGCCTGGAGCGCCGGGACTAGCGGGAGGAGCTCCTACGAGCAGTACTTC
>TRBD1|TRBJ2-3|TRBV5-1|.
CASREPGQGASIDTQYF
TGCGCCAGCAGGGAACCGGGACAGGGGGCGAGTATAGATACGCAGTATTTT
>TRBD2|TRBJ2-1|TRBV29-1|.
CSVDGLAGGYNEQFF
TGCAGCGTTGATGGGCTAGCGGGAGGGTACAATGAGCAGTTCTTC
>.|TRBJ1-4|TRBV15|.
CATSRASVATNEKLFF
TGTGCCACCAGCAGAGCGTCAGTCGCAACTAATGAAAAACTGTTTTTT
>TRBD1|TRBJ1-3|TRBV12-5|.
CASGLAHSQGARVGNTIYF
TGTGCTAGTGGTTTGGCACATTCACAGGGGGCGCGGGTAGGAAACACCATATATTTT
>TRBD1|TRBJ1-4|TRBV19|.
CASILGAGGANEKLFF
TGTGCCAGTATTTTAGGCGCAGGGGGCGCGAATGAAAAACTGTTTTTT
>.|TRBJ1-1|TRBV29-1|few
CSVAQGTEAFF
TGCAGCGTCGCCCAGGGTACTGAAGCTTTCTTT